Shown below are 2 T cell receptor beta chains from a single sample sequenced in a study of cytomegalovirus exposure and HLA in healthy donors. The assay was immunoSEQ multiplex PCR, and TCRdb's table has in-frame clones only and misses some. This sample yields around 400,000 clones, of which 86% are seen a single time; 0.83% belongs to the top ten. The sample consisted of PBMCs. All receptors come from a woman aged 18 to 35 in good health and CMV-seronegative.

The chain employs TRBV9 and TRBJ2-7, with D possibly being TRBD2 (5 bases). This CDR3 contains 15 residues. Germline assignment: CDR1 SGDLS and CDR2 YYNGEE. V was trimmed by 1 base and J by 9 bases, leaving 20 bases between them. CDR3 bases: TGTGCCAGCAGCGTAAGAGACACCCGAAGTGGGAGGCAGTACTTC. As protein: CASSVRDTRSGRQYF. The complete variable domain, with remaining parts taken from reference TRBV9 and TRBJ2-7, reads DSGVTQTPKHLITATGQRVTLRCSPRSGDLSVYWYQQSLDQGLQFLIQYYNGEERAKGNILERFSAQQFPDLHSELNLSSLELGDSALYFCASSVRDTRSGRQYFGPGTRLTVT.

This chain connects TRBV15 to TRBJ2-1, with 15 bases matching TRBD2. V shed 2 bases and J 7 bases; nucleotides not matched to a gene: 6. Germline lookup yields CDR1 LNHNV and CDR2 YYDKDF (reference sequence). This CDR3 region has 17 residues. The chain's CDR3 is CATSRTTGTSGRNEQFF. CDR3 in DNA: TGTGCCACCAGCAGAACAACCGGGACTAGCGGGAGGAATGAGCAGTTCTTC. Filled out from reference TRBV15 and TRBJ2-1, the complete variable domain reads DAMVIQNPRYQVTQFGKPVTLSCSQTLNHNVMYWYQQKSSQAPKLLFHYYDKDFNNEADTPDNFQSRRPNTSFCFLDIRSPGLGDTAMYLCATSRTTGTSGRNEQFFGPGTRLTVL.